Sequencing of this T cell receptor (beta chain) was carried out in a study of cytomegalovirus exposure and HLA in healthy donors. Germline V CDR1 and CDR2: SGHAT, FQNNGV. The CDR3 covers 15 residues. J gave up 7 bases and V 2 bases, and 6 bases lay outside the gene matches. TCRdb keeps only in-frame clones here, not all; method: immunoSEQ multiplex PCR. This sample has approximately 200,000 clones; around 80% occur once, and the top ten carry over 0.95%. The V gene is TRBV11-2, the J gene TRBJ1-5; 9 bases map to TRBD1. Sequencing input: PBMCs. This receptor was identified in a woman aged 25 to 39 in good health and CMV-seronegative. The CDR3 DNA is TGTGCCAGCAGCTTAATGGGACAGGGTAACCAGCCCCAGCATTTT. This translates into CASSLMGQGNQPQHF. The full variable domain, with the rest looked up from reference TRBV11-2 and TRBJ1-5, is EAGVAQSPRYKIIEKRQSVAFWCNPISGHATLYWYQQILGQGPKLLIQFQNNGVVDDSQLPKDRFSAERLKGVDSTLKIQPAKLEDSAVYLCASSLMGQGNQPQHFGDGTRLSIL.